Listed below are T cell receptor beta chains from one sample, sequenced in a study of neurological immune-mediated disorders. TCRdb ran MiXCR on the 5' RACE reads and lists one entry per CDR3 protein. The top ten clones hold around 3.3% of a sample with around 41,000 distinct CDR3 sequences, about 14% of them seen once. Sequenced input: CD4+ T cells from blood. Receptors originate from an older woman with HTLV-1-associated myelopathy (HAM/TSP). Both conserved end residues are trimmed from each CDR3. Size values are once, few and many counts, or a class for expanded clones, and some rows have none.

>TRBV20-1|many
SANLATISYNEQF
>TRBV10-3|many
AISVEAGPYTGELF
>TRBV12-3/TRBV12-4|-
ASSHDYEHY
>TRBV7-9|-
ASASSSPLAGLSYNEQF
>TRBV5-1|medium-sized
ASSLAGRSSYNEQF
>TRBV20-1|few
SAHSGGTLTYEQY
>TRBV6-5|medium-sized
ASPLSYEQY
>TRBV5-1|many
ASSRSGTSARNEQF
>TRBV5-1|many
ASSSTPPSYEQY
>TRBV5-1|medium-sized
ASSLVLGAANTGELF
>TRBV5-6|many
ASSQGGSYEQY
>TRBV6-6|many
ASTLWGEETQY
>TRBV7-6|few
ASSLARTDTQY
>TRBV20-1|many
SLRAHADTQY
>TRBV12-3/TRBV12-4|-
ASSQPLPSSDTQY